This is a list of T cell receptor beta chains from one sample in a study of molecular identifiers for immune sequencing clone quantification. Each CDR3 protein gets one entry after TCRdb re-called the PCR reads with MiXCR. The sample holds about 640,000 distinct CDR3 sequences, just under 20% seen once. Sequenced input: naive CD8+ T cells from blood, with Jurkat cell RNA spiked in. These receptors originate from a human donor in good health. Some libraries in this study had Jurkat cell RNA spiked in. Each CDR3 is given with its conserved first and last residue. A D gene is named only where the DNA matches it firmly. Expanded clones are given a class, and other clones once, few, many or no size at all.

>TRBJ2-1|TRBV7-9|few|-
CASTVTSSYNEQFF
TGTGCCAGCACCGTAACGAGCTCCTACAATGAGCAGTTCTTC
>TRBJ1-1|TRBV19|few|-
CASSMGSGTEAFF
TGTGCCAGTAGTATGGGCTCGGGCACTGAAGCTTTCTTT
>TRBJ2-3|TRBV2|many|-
CASSGPSMGADTQYF
TGTGCCAGCAGTGGTCCCTCGATGGGGGCAGATACGCAGTATTTT
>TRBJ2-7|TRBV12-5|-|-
CASGLAGSYEQYF
TGTGCTAGTGGTTTGGCGGGGTCCTACGAGCAGTACTTC
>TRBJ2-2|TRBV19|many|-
CASSWMNTGELFF
TGTGCCAGTAGTTGGATGAACACCGGGGAGCTGTTTTTT
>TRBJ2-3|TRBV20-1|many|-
CSPYGGTADTQYF
TGCAGTCCCTACGGCGGGACCGCAGATACGCAGTATTTT
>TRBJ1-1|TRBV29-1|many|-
CSVDWLNTEAFF
TGCAGCGTTGATTGGTTAAACACTGAAGCTTTCTTT
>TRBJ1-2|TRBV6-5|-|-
CASSYRPHYGYTF
TGTGCCAGCAGTTACAGACCCCACTATGGCTACACCTTC
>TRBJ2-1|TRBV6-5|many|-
CASSSGGTPYNEQFF
TGTGCCAGCAGCTCTGGAGGGACGCCCTACAATGAGCAGTTCTTC
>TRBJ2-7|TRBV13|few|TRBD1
CASSITTGEKNYEQYF
TGTGCCAGCAGCATCACGACAGGGGAAAAAAACTACGAGCAGTACTTC
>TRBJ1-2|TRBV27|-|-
CASSLMQGYYGYTF
TGTGCCAGCAGTTTAATGCAGGGGTACTATGGCTACACCTTC
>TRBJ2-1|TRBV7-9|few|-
CASSPHTEGAHEQFF
TGTGCCAGCAGCCCCCACACTGAAGGGGCCCATGAGCAGTTCTTC
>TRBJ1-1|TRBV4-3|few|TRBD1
CASSHMTGEYEAFF
TGCGCCAGCAGCCATATGACAGGGGAATATGAAGCTTTCTTT
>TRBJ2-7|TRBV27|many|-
CASSLYGRSLEGYEQYF
TGTGCCAGCAGTTTGTACGGGAGAAGTTTGGAGGGCTACGAGCAGTACTTC
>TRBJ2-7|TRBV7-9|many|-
CASSLGRAPYEQYF
TGTGCCAGCAGCTTGGGCAGAGCCCCCTACGAGCAGTACTTC
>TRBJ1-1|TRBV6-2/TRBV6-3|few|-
CASSPWGQNTEAFF
TGTGCCAGCAGTCCGTGGGGCCAGAACACTGAAGCTTTCTTT
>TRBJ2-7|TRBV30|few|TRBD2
CAWETGTSGYEQYF
TGTGCCTGGGAGACCGGGACTAGCGGCTACGAGCAGTACTTC
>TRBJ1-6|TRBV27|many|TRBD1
CASSSRQGENSPLHF
TGTGCCAGCAGTTCGAGACAGGGGGAAAATTCACCCCTCCACTTT
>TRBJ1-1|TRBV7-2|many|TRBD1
CASSLAGGQGAFEAFF
TGTGCCAGCAGCTTAGCGGGGGGACAGGGGGCGTTCGAAGCTTTCTTT